This T cell receptor beta chain was sequenced for a study of T cell responses to AZD1222 COVID-19 vaccine. The CDR3 consists of 15 residues. Trimming at V came to 5 bases and at J to 6 bases, leaving 6 bases not matched to a gene. The germline V gene encodes CDR1 LNHNV and CDR2 YYDKDF (reference sequence). Repertoires were generated with immunoSEQ multiplex PCR, while TCRdb's copy carries only in-frame clones and drops some. The table shows about 150,000 clones, with approximately 84% occurring only once. Sequences were derived from peripheral blood, sampled on day 0 of AZD1222 vaccination. The chain employs TRBV15 and TRBJ2-1; TRBD1 matches 11 bases. This clonotype originated in an adult in good health. CDR3 in DNA: TGTGCCACCAGCGCTGGGACAGGGGGTAGCAATGAGCAGTTCTTC. Translated, it gives CATSAGTGGSNEQFF.